Below are 20 T cell receptor beta chains sequenced from a single sample in a study of T cells in tuberculosis. Stated time point: new active TB diagnosis, blood taken before or within 7 days of starting treatment. Assay used: immunoSEQ multiplex PCR; TCRdb lists only in-frame clones, some missing. The table lists more than 30,000 clones, approximately 94% of them singletons. The source material was PBMCs, sampled at tuberculosis diagnosis. These TCRs come from an adult with tuberculosis.

The rearrangement joins TRBV30 to TRBJ2-4, with D possibly being TRBD2 (5 bases). CDR3 length: 12 residues. Trimming removed 2 bases at V and 8 bases at J, with 10 bases between. Germline loops: CDR1 GTSNPN, CDR2 SVGIG (reference sequence). This CDR3 is CAWSWTEDIQYF. As DNA, the CDR3 is TGTGCCTGGAGTTGGACTGAAGACATTCAGTACTTC.

The chain links TRBV27 to TRBJ2-1; weak D call: TRBD1 (6 bases). The V gene's germline CDR1 is MNHEY and CDR2 SMNVEV (reference sequence). This CDR3 is built from 13 residues. V was cut by 3 bases and J by 7 bases, with 10 bases left in between. CDR3 protein: CASSFIQGNEQFF. CDR3 nucleotides: TGTGCCAGCAGTTTCATTCAGGGGAATGAGCAGTTCTTC.

V and J are TRBV10-3 and TRBJ1-1; 10 bases fit TRBD1. Trimming removed 6 bases from V and 2 bases from J; junction bases left unmatched: 0. The CDR3 totals 13 residues. Germline CDR1 and CDR2: ENHRY and SYGVKD. CDR3 sequence: CAIRTGGNTEAFF. The DNA for the CDR3 is TGTGCCATCAGGACAGGGGGCAACACTGAAGCTTTCTTT.

In its sample, this clone was seen once. The chain is built from TRBV4-1 and TRBJ2-3, with D perhaps TRBD2 (6 bases). V was pared by 2 bases and J by 2 bases, with 11 bases between. Per the germline V gene, CDR1 is MGHRA and CDR2 is YSYEKL. The CDR3 totals 15 residues. In DNA form, the CDR3 reads TGCGCCAGCAGCCAACAGCTAGCGAACACAGATACGCAGTATTTT. Protein: CASSQQLANTDTQYF.

The V and J genes are TRBV6-5 and TRBJ2-7, with 9 positions matching TRBD1. The CDR3 consists of 15 residues. Germline V gene sequence: CDR1 MNHEY, CDR2 SVGAGI. V lost 2 bases to trimming and J lost 2 bases; unmatched junction nucleotides: 4. The CDR3 DNA follows: TGTGCCAGCAGTTACGGGGGGACAGGGCCCTACGAGCAGTACTTC. Protein product: CASSYGGTGPYEQYF.

The chain joins TRBV19 to TRBJ2-3, with TRBD1 as a possible D gene (5 bases). Trimming took off 2 bases at V and 8 bases at J, with 14 bases between the two ends. The germline CDR1 and CDR2 sequences are LNHDA and SQIVND (reference sequence). The CDR3 is 14 amino acids. The CDR3 region is CASSIIGQQGTQYF. CDR3 coding DNA: TGTGCCAGTAGTATAATAGGGCAGCAGGGTACGCAGTATTTT.

This clone was recorded once. This sequence joins TRBV28 and TRBJ1-5; D perhaps matches TRBD1 (5 bases). CDR1 and CDR2 (germline): MDHEN, SYDVKM. The CDR3 sequence is 16 residues long. V was pared by 5 bases and J by 0 bases, with 14 bases between. The CDR3 protein is CASSLRDFYSNQPQHF. In DNA, the CDR3 is TGTGCCAGCAGTCTCCGGGACTTTTATAGCAATCAGCCCCAGCATTTT.

The chain recombines TRBV5-4 with TRBJ1-1; 8 positions agree with TRBD1. Germline-derived CDR1 and CDR2 are SGHNT and YYREEE (reference sequence). V lost 0 bases to trimming and J lost 11 bases; unmatched junction nucleotides: 12. This CDR3 contains 15 residues. The CDR3, as DNA: TGTGCCAGCAGCTTGGTGGACAGGGACCTGACCGGCGCTTTCTTT. Its protein is CASSLVDRDLTGAFF. Variable domain in full (rest from reference TRBV5-4 and TRBJ1-1): ETGVTQSPTHLIKTRGQQVTLRCSSQSGHNTVSWYQQALGQGPQFIFQYYREEENGRGNFPPRFSGLQFPNYSSELNVNALELDDSALYLCASSLVDRDLTGAFFGQGTRLTVV.

The rearrangement joins TRBV7-8 to TRBJ1-5, with D unclear. V lost 1 base to trimming and J lost 3 bases, with 7 bases between them. The CDR3 has 14 residues. Germline CDR1 and CDR2: SGHVS and FQNEAQ. The CDR3 loop reads CASSLEHLNQPQHF. CDR3 nucleotide sequence: TGTGCCAGCAGCTTAGAACACCTCAATCAGCCCCAGCATTTT.

The chain couples TRBV9 to TRBJ2-2, with a possible D match to TRBD2 (5 bases). The CDR3 spans 13 residues. V lost 5 bases and J 9 bases, leaving 14 bases between the germline ends. In germline, CDR1 is SGDLS, CDR2 YYNGEE. The CDR3 sequence is CASSLNGERELFF. Written as DNA, the CDR3 is TGTGCCAGCAGTTTAAATGGGGAGAGGGAGCTGTTTTTT.

The chain links TRBV9 to TRBJ2-1; 14 bases match TRBD2. V trimming: 0 bases; J trimming: 10 bases; junction bases outside the gene matches: 3. CDR3 length: 15 amino acids. Germline CDR1 reads SGDLS; CDR2 reads YYNGEE. The CDR3 spells CASSVGLAGGPEQFF. In DNA, the CDR3 is TGTGCCAGCAGCGTAGGACTAGCGGGGGGGCCGGAGCAGTTCTTC.

The chain recombines TRBV7-9 with TRBJ2-2; D may be TRBD1 (6 bases). V dropped 6 bases and J dropped 1 base, with 18 bases sitting between them. The CDR3 has 17 amino acids. Germline assignment: CDR1 SEHNR and CDR2 FQNEAQ (reference sequence). DNA of the CDR3: TGTGCCAGCAGATCGCTCCGGCAGGGGAGGAACACCGGGGAGCTGTTTTTT. This gives the protein CASRSLRQGRNTGELFF.

The chain uses TRBV6-5 and TRBJ1-6; D might be TRBD1 (6 bases). Germline assignment: CDR1 MNHEY and CDR2 SVGAGI. Trimming removed 9 bases from V and 7 bases from J, with 16 bases in between. CDR3 length equals 14 residues. The CDR3 DNA is TGTGCCAGTAAGCCGGGACAAAGCAATTCACCCCTCCACTTT. Translation gives CASKPGQSNSPLHF.

This chain connects TRBV15 to TRBJ2-7, with 7 nucleotides matching TRBD1. CDR1 is LNHNV, CDR2 YYDKDF, per germline (reference sequence). Losses at the gene ends were 1 base for V and 3 bases for J; bases not matched to a gene: 3. The CDR3 consists of 14 residues. CDR3 in amino acids: CATSRGDSLYEQYF. The CDR3, as DNA: TGTGCCACCAGCAGAGGGGACAGCCTCTACGAGCAGTACTTC.

With regard to this clone: The junction shows a germline mismatch at one end, possibly a read error. The chain is built from TRBV28 and TRBJ1-3, with D perhaps TRBD1 (5 bases). Germline assignment: CDR1 MDHEN and CDR2 SYDVKM. The CDR3 has 14 residues. CDR3 region: CASSSDPSLWPGDF. The CDR3 nucleotides are TGTGCCAGCAGTTCTGACCCGTCCCTTTGGCCGGGGGATTTT.

This clone was seen a few times. The chain combines TRBV7-8 with TRBJ1-5, with 9 bases aligning to TRBD1. The CDR3 consists of 14 residues. CDR1 is SGHVS, CDR2 FQNEAQ, per germline. The trim removed 2 bases at V and 5 bases at J, leaving 1 base unmatched. CDR3 in amino acids: CASSLRQGDQPQHF. The CDR3 DNA is TGTGCCAGCAGCTTACGACAGGGGGATCAGCCCCAGCATTTT.

V and J are TRBV19 and TRBJ1-1; 12 nucleotides agree with TRBD1. The CDR3 has 16 residues. V lost 4 bases, J lost 2 bases, and 5 bases stayed unmatched. Germline-derived CDR1 and CDR2 are LNHDA and SQIVND (reference sequence). CDR3 amino acids: CASSNGGTGGNTEAFF. Written as DNA, the CDR3 is TGTGCCAGTAGTAACGGGGGGACAGGGGGCAACACTGAAGCTTTCTTT.

The chain has TRBV7-8 and TRBJ1-1; TRBD1 aligns across 8 bases. V was clipped by 3 bases and J by 0 bases; unmatched bases: 9. The germline V gene encodes CDR1 SGHVS and CDR2 FQNEAQ. The CDR3 consists of 17 residues. CDR3 nucleotide sequence: TGTGCCAGCAGCTTTCGGTCAGGGGGCGCGATGAACACTGAAGCTTTCTTT. This translates into CASSFRSGGAMNTEAFF. Complete variable domain (other parts from reference TRBV7-8 and TRBJ1-1): GAGVSQSPRYKVAKRGQDVALRCDPISGHVSLFWYQQALGQGPEFLTYFQNEAQLDKSGLPSDRFFAERPEGSVSTLKIQRTQQEDSAVYLCASSFRSGGAMNTEAFFGQGTRLTVV.

The V gene is TRBV27, the J gene TRBJ1-1; 8 bases are shared with TRBD1. Germline V CDR1 and CDR2: MNHEY, SMNVEV (reference sequence). CDR3 length equals 14 residues. V lost 6 bases, J lost 1 base, and 4 bases stayed unmatched. CDR3 loop: CASRPDRGNTEAFF. CDR3 DNA: TGTGCCAGCAGACCCGACAGGGGGAACACTGAAGCTTTCTTT.

The CDR3 spells CASSFLDTDTQYF. The CDR3 region has the DNA TGTGCCAGCAGCTTCCTAGACACAGATACGCAGTATTTT. The chain has TRBV7-9 and TRBJ2-3, with D unresolved. The germline gives CDR1 SEHNR, CDR2 FQNEAQ (reference sequence). The CDR3 extends over 13 amino acids. V dropped 3 bases and J dropped 2 bases, with 6 bases sitting between them.